Each of the 17 T cell receptor beta chains below was sequenced from the same sample in a study of cytomegalovirus exposure and HLA in healthy donors. It was with 60 Vbeta and 13 Jbeta primers that the PCR ran. TCRdb's table, derived via immunoSEQ multiplex PCR, lists solely in-frame clones and lacks some. The sample contains 110,000 to 150,000 clones, about a tenth of which appear only once. Sequencing was carried out using PBMCs. These receptors came from a male donor in good health and CMV-seronegative.

This clone has a handful of counts. V gene TRBV5-1 combines with J gene TRBJ2-7, with TRBD2 matching over 11 bases. Per germline, CDR1 SGHRS and CDR2 YFSETQ. The CDR3 is 15 residues long. V was pared by 0 bases and J by 3 bases, with 2 bases of the junction left unmatched. The CDR3 DNA sequence: TGCGCCAGCAGCTTGGATACTAGCGGGAGCTACGAGCAGTACTTC. Encoded protein: CASSLDTSGSYEQYF.

The chain combines TRBV4-3 with TRBJ2-1; 9 bases fit TRBD1. J was trimmed by 3 bases and V by 3 bases; bases with no gene match: 3. This CDR3 is built from 15 residues. Per the germline V gene, CDR1 is LGHNA and CDR2 is YSLEER. The CDR3 is CASSHGTGNYNEQFF. DNA of the CDR3: TGCGCCAGCAGCCACGGGACAGGGAACTACAATGAGCAGTTCTTC.

The J gene is TRBJ1-2, the V gene TRBV5-6, with a weak D call TRBD1 (5 bases). Deletions cut 8 bases from V and 5 bases from J, with 16 bases between. Germline V lookup: CDR1 SGHDT, CDR2 YYEEEE. The CDR3 runs 13 residues. CDR3 sequence (DNA): TGTGCCAGTCGTACGACAGTTAAATATGGCTACACCTTC. It specifies CASRTTVKYGYTF.

This clone was detected only a few times. The chain carries TRBV11-1 and TRBJ1-5; no firm D call. Trimming pared 1 base from V and 1 base from J, leaving 8 bases between. This CDR3 is built from 15 residues. In germline, CDR1 is SGHAT, CDR2 FQDESV (reference sequence). The CDR3 nucleotides are TGTGCCAGCAGCTTAGACGGCGGGAGCAATCAGCCCCAGCATTTT. It translates to CASSLDGGSNQPQHF.

The chain has TRBV5-8 and TRBJ1-5, with a weak D call TRBD1 (6 bases). Trimming stripped 0 bases from V and 0 bases from J, with 19 bases between. The CDR3 length is 19 residues. Germline CDR1 is SGHTS and CDR2 is YDEGEE. Here the CDR3 reads CASSLARPRGSFSNQPQHF. The CDR3 nucleotides read TGTGCCAGCAGCTTGGCCCGTCCCAGGGGTTCCTTTAGCAATCAGCCCCAGCATTTT.

This clone has only a few counts. This chain links TRBV4-3 with TRBJ1-1, with 7 bases fitting TRBD1. The germline gives CDR1 LGHNA, CDR2 YSLEER. V was clipped by 7 bases and J by 2 bases; unmatched bases: 13. CDR3 length: 16 residues. The DNA for the CDR3 is TGCGCCAGCACTCAGGGGGTCATGGGACCAAACACTGAAGCTTTCTTT. Protein: CASTQGVMGPNTEAFF.

The genes are TRBV5-3 and TRBJ1-6; D is possibly TRBD1 (5 bases). TRBV5-3 carries the ORF label, with uncertain function. The CDR3 has 18 amino acids. V was cut by 2 bases and J by 7 bases, with 22 bases left in between. The CDR3 loop reads CARSLRVCNSRGNSPLHF. The CDR3 DNA is TGTGCCAGAAGCTTAAGGGTCTGTAACTCAAGGGGCAATTCACCCCTCCACTTT.

This chain links TRBV5-6 with TRBJ2-4; D is possibly TRBD2 (6 bases). This CDR3 has 14 residues. The V end was cut by 5 bases, the J end by 6 bases, with 15 bases between. Germline V gene sequence: CDR1 SGHDT, CDR2 YYEEEE. The DNA of the CDR3 is TGTGCCAGCAGAAGGAGGGAGGCCCGAAACATTCAGTACTTC. It is translated as CASRRREARNIQYF.

The chain links TRBV6-1 to TRBJ1-2, with D hard to call. Germline V gives CDR1 MNHNS, CDR2 SASEGT. Trimming pared 1 base from V and 8 bases from J, leaving 14 bases between. CDR3 size: 14 residues. CDR3 in amino acids: CASSEEADYVGYTF. The CDR3 DNA reads as TGTGCCAGCAGTGAAGAGGCAGACTACGTAGGCTACACCTTC.

The J gene is TRBJ2-7, the V gene TRBV7-2; D possibly corresponds to TRBD2 (5 bases). Per the germline V gene, CDR1 is SGHTA and CDR2 is FQGNSA. This CDR3 comprises 15 residues. Trimming shortened V by 5 bases and J by 0 bases, and 14 bases separated the two germline ends. CDR3: CASSPTQRASYEQYF. The CDR3 nucleotides read TGTGCCAGCAGCCCGACCCAGAGGGCCTCCTACGAGCAGTACTTC. The full variable domain, rest sourced from reference TRBV7-2 and TRBJ2-7, is GAGVSQSPSNKVTEKGKDVELRCDPISGHTALYWYRQSLGQGLEFLIYFQGNSAPDKSGLPSDRFSAERTGGSVSTLTIQRTQQEDSAVYLCASSPTQRASYEQYFGPGTRLTVT.

This clone appeared a few times. The J gene is TRBJ1-1, the V gene TRBV29-1; D ambiguous. Germline V gives CDR1 SQVTM, CDR2 ANQGSEA. The length of the CDR3 is 11 residues. The CDR3 loop is CAIYVDTEAFF. DNA of the CDR3: TGCGCCATCTACGTGGACACTGAAGCTTTCTTT.

This clone was seen more than once but under ten times. The chain joins TRBV7-2 to TRBJ2-2; D gene unclear. The CDR3 contains 15 residues. Germline V CDR1 and CDR2: SGHTA, FQGNSA. Deletions cut 5 bases from V and 2 bases from J, with 12 bases between. This CDR3 is CASSVLGINTGELFF. Written as DNA, the CDR3 is TGTGCCAGCAGCGTCCTGGGCATAAACACCGGGGAGCTGTTTTTT.

The chain links TRBV19 to TRBJ1-1; 8 nucleotides match TRBD1. The V and J ends lost 3 bases and 0 bases, in that order; junction bases with no gene match: 6. The V gene's germline CDR1 is LNHDA and CDR2 SQIVND (reference sequence). The CDR3 extends over 16 amino acids. This CDR3 is CASSIPRTGMNTEAFF. CDR3 nucleotides: TGTGCCAGTAGTATCCCTCGGACAGGGATGAACACTGAAGCTTTCTTT.

The chain couples TRBV7-3 to TRBJ2-1, with a tentative D call TRBD1 (6 bases). Germline V gene sequence: CDR1 SGHTA, CDR2 FQGTGA. The CDR3 runs 13 residues. Trimming pared 6 bases from V and 5 bases from J, leaving 11 bases between. The CDR3 is CASRLGGDNEQFF. CDR3 coding DNA: TGTGCCAGCAGACTTGGGGGCGACAATGAGCAGTTCTTC.

The CDR3 reads CASTLPQAGGMGNEQFF. The CDR3 nucleotides read TGTGCCAGCACCCTCCCCCAAGCGGGAGGAATGGGCAATGAGCAGTTCTTC. The chain recombines TRBV7-9 with TRBJ2-1; 9 bases are shared with TRBD2. Trimming took 7 bases from V and 6 from J; bases not matched to a gene: 16. Germline V gene sequence: CDR1 SEHNR, CDR2 FQNEAQ (reference sequence). CDR3 length: 17 residues.

This clone occurred a few times. The chain has TRBV28 and TRBJ2-1, with TRBD2 matching over 7 bases. There are 15 residues in the CDR3. Germline loops: CDR1 MDHEN, CDR2 SYDVKM. With 5 bases clipped from V and 4 bases from J, the junction kept 8 bases outside the gene matches. The CDR3 coding sequence is TGTGCCAGCAGTATAGGGAGGGCCGTTTACAATGAGCAGTTCTTC. This encodes CASSIGRAVYNEQFF.

The chain has TRBV15 and TRBJ2-1; 10 nucleotides match TRBD2. The CDR3 loop spans 16 amino acids. Losses at the gene ends were 5 bases for V and 3 bases for J; bases not matched to a gene: 7. Looked up from germline, CDR1 is LNHNV and CDR2 is YYDKDF (reference sequence). The CDR3 DNA follows: TGTGCCACCAGCGCCCATCTAGCGGGAGTCTACAATGAGCAGTTCTTC. It yields the protein CATSAHLAGVYNEQFF.